A single sample gave rise to the 3 T cell receptor beta chains below, sequenced in a study of T cells expressing NK-cell markers. TCRdb re-called the 5' RACE reads, yielding one record per CDR3 amino acid sequence without DNA. Found here are about 550,000 distinct CDR3 sequences; the top ten clones hold 3% to 4.5%. The sequenced sample was blood T cells: a sorted CD56 or NKG2C T cell subset, CD4+ or CD8+ T cells, or bulk PBMC T cells (not recorded which). Receptors originate from a man younger than 35 in good health.

The chain employs TRBV4-3 and TRBJ2-5; TCRdb designates TRBD1, a call that cannot be tested without DNA. Germline lookup yields CDR1 LGHNA and CDR2 YSLEER. The CDR3 covers 14 residues. CDR3 sequence: CASSETGRQETQYF.

The chain carries TRBV3-1 and TRBJ2-1. Germline V gene sequence: CDR1 LGHDT, CDR2 YNNKEL (reference sequence). The CDR3 extends over 13 amino acids. CDR3 residues: CASSQVPLYEQFF.

This sequence joins TRBV24-1 and TRBJ1-1. Germline CDR1 reads KGHDR; CDR2 reads SFDVKD. This CDR3 region has 15 residues. The CDR3 sequence is CATSLGDTLNTEAFF.